Here is one T cell receptor beta chain with its context. Its antigen is unknown. No base-level quality is on record; no much larger clone is a single base apart. Enrolling through a virtual design, the prospective study's participants ranged in age from roughly 18 to 90 years and lived across about two dozen United States geographic areas. In the prospective study, participants were assigned to cohorts based on the clinical history participants reported in a screening survey and a study questionnaire. Mobile phlebotomists in the prospective study collected whole blood, serum and a nasopharyngeal or oropharyngeal swab from every participant. Over an approximately 2-month period, participants in the prospective study had the option of providing additional blood draws and questionnaires. Before DNA extraction, blood samples from the prospective study were shipped at room temperature or frozen. The sample is drawn from a study of blood T cell repertoires in COVID-19 (dated by TCRdb to about 2020). Regarding the complete study: Samples covering the acute and convalescent phases of COVID-19 were provided by collaborators in the United States, Italy and Spain. The material from the prospective study consisted of cDNA or gDNA derived from T cells, B-cell-depleted T cells, or PBMCs. Subjects who had been exposed to COVID-19, were actively infected with it, or had recovered from it provided the deeply sampled blood TCRbeta repertoires that made up the dataset. The repertoires were released in a freely available public database intended as a resource for research on the immune response to SARS-CoV-2. Samples came from the ongoing ImmuneRACE study (first 160 participants) plus 1,254 subjects from 6 global collaborators. Sample metadata almost always included a de-identified subject ID, COVID-19 status, age in years and sex. Where available, HLA class I and class II types were obtained from metadata supplied by the sample provider rather than from assay-based typing. General study outcomes and caveats: The amount of clinical and demographic metadata varied by source and participant and was provided uncurated.

The CDR3 contains 15 residues, cysteine and phenylalanine counted. Just CDR3 DNA is preserved here, 45 bases in frame from base 1. CDR1 and CDR2, looked up from the germline V gene, are LGHNA and YNFKEQ. After removal of 1 base from V and 4 bases from J, the junction retains 1 base not matched to a gene. TCRbeta CDR3 regions were amplified from genomic DNA by means of the immunoSEQ Assay, a bias-controlled multiplex PCR. The published analysis was carried out like this. The number of nucleated cells in each sample was estimated by amplification of reference gene primers within the assay. To quantify the absolute abundance of each unique TCRbeta CDR3 rearrangement, sequence reads were collapsed and filtered. For each sample, productive Simpson clonality was calculated as the square root of Simpson's diversity index across productive rearrangements. The clones in this table, taken by TCRdb from immuneACCESS, are in-frame only. Not every clone is retained; where verified, under half of the shortfall comes from an unresolved V gene, and the cause of the rest is unknown. The DNA was the basis for D and trimming; V, J and clone size are from that table. Across this sample there are about 240,000 clones, with roughly 86% seen only once. 2.5% to 3.5% of the sample is in the top ten clones.

The chain joins TRBV4-2 to TRBJ2-2, and 9 bases in between align with TRBD1. The sequenced sample was PBMCs or T cells enriched from blood (not recorded which). The receptor was isolated from a woman aged 40 to 50 with acute COVID-19. CDR3 region: CASSQGDRATGELFF. The DNA reads as follows: TGTGCCAGCAGCCAAGGGGACAGGGCCACCGGGGAGCTGTTTTTT.